The clone carrying this T cell receptor (beta chain) came up once. Germline V lookup: CDR1 SGHAT, CDR2 FQNNGV. The CDR3 has 15 amino acids. Germline trimming cut 5 bases from V and 0 bases from J; bases unmatched to any gene: 4. MiXCR, applied by TCRdb to the 5' RACE reads, yields one record per CDR3 protein. The sample records approximately 530,000 distinct CDR3 sequences, 20% to 25% being singletons. The data are from a study of identical twins. The sample was also linked to a second study, of yellow fever vaccine responses in identical twins.

The gene calls are TRBV11-2 and TRBJ2-3; 8 nucleotides line up with TRBD2. Sequenced: CD4+ T cells sorted from blood. The clonotype was recovered from a young woman in good health. DNA of the CDR3: TGTGCCAGCAGCGAGAAGCGGGGGAGCACAGATACGCAGTATTTT. Protein sequence: CASSEKRGSTDTQYF.